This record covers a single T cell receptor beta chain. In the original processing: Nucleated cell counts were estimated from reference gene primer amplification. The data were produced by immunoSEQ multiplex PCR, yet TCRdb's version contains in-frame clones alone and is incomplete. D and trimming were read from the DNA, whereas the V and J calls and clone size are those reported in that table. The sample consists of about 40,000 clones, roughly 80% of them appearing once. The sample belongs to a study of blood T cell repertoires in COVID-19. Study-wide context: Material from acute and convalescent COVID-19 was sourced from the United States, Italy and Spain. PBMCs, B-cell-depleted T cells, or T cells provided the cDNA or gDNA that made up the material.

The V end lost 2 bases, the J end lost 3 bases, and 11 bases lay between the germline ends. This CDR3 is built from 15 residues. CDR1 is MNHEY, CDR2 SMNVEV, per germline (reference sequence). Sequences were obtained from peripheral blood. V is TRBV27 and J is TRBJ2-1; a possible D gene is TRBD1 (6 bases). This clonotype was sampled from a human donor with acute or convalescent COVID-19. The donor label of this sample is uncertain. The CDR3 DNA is TGTGCCAGCAGTTTAGCAGGGGCGGGCTACAATGAGCAGTTCTTC. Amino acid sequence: CASSLAGAGYNEQFF.